Following are 8 T cell receptor beta chains from one sample sequenced in a study of blood T cell repertoires in COVID-19. Clones were read by immunoSEQ multiplex PCR, and TCRdb kept only the in-frame ones, dropping some. The sample lists about 80,000 clones, about four fifths seen once, with 10% in the top ten. Input material: peripheral blood. These receptors came from a man in his 60s with acute or convalescent COVID-19.

This sequence joins TRBV12-3 or TRBV12-4 and TRBJ1-4; 8 bases fit TRBD1. Trimming took 5 bases from V and 15 from J; bases not matched to a gene: 8. The CDR3 consists of 12 residues. For the CDR3, the DNA is TGTGCCAGCAGTCCAGGACAGGGTAAGGTGTTTTTT. This translates into CASSPGQGKVFF.

In its sample, this clone was seen once. The rearrangement links TRBV7-2 to TRBJ1-1; D not resolved. The CDR3 consists of 15 residues. Germline CDR1 and CDR2: SGHTA and FQGNSA. Trimming stripped 5 bases from V and 4 bases from J, with 17 bases between. This chain's CDR3 is CASSPRAGKGTEAFF. The CDR3 nucleotides are TGTGCCAGCAGCCCCAGAGCGGGGAAGGGCACTGAAGCTTTCTTT.

This clone was found a few times. The chain carries TRBV11-3 and TRBJ1-1; D is perhaps TRBD1 (6 bases). From germline, CDR1 is SGHNT and CDR2 YENEEA. Trimming left V 4 bases short and J 1 base short, with 10 bases between. CDR3 length: 14 residues. The CDR3 sequence is CASSWGQGNTEAFF. CDR3 nucleotide sequence: TGTGCCAGCAGCTGGGGGCAGGGGAACACTGAAGCTTTCTTT.

The chain links TRBV11-2 to TRBJ2-6; weak D call: TRBD1 (5 bases). The germline CDR1 and CDR2 sequences are SGHAT and FQNNGV. The V and J ends lost 7 bases and 0 bases respectively, with 16 bases between them. This CDR3 region has 17 residues. CDR3 amino acids: CASTSLLRASGANVLTF. The CDR3 region has the DNA TGTGCCAGCACCAGCCTACTCAGGGCCTCTGGGGCCAACGTCCTGACTTTC.

The chain joins TRBV7-9 to TRBJ1-6; tentative D call: TRBD1 (5 bases). The CDR3 sequence is 15 residues long. V gave up 2 bases and J gave up 6 bases, with 11 bases separating them. Germline-derived CDR1 and CDR2 are SEHNR and FQNEAQ (reference sequence). CDR3 nucleotides: TGTGCCAGCAGCTTACAGGGTACGGGTAATTCACCCCTCCACTTT. Protein sequence: CASSLQGTGNSPLHF.

The chain couples TRBV4-2 to TRBJ1-6, with TRBD1 matching 9 bases. CDR1 is LGHNA and CDR2 is YNFKEQ in the germline V gene. After removal of 2 bases from V and 2 bases from J, the junction contained 4 bases not matched to a gene. This CDR3 region has 17 residues. CDR3 nucleotide sequence: TGTGCCAGCAGCCAACCACAGGGGGCGACCTATAATTCACCCCTCCACTTT. It specifies CASSQPQGATYNSPLHF.

The count of this clone is one. The J gene is TRBJ2-5, the V gene TRBV9; TRBD2 agrees at 9 bases. This CDR3 comprises 18 residues. Germline CDR1 is SGDLS and CDR2 is YYNGEE. J gave up 4 bases and V 3 bases, and 16 bases lay outside the gene matches. The CDR3 DNA is TGTGCCAGCAGCGGCTCTCTCGGGGCGGGGGGGCCAGGAGAGACCCAGTACTTC. Amino acids: CASSGSLGAGGPGETQYF.

This chain joins TRBV9 and TRBJ2-3, with no clear D. From germline, CDR1 is SGDLS and CDR2 YYNGEE. V shed 2 bases and J shed 6 bases, with 10 bases lying between them. The CDR3 spans 13 residues. This chain's CDR3 is CASSVLDWDTQYF. The CDR3 DNA reads as TGTGCCAGCAGCGTGCTAGACTGGGATACGCAGTATTTT.